This TCR beta chain was identified in a study of CD8 T cells in ankylosing spondylitis. TCRdb redid the calling of the 5' RACE reads with MiXCR, one entry per CDR3 protein. Among about 250,000 distinct CDR3 sequences listed, under 35% were seen once. The junction had 3 bases not matched to a gene; V was cut back by 3 bases and J by 3 bases. The length of the CDR3 is 15 residues. The V and J genes are TRBV12-3 or TRBV12-4 and TRBJ1-2; 11 bases agree with TRBD1. The sequenced sample was blood, either unsorted or a sorted T cell fraction (not recorded which). This clonotype originated in a male donor with ankylosing spondylitis or in good health (not recorded which). The CDR3 DNA sequence: TGTGCCAGCAGTTTCGGGACAGGGGGACACTATGGCTACACCTTC. Translated, it gives CASSFGTGGHYGYTF.